This T cell receptor beta chain derives from a study of cytomegalovirus exposure and HLA in healthy donors. Study context: Early released data comprised approximately 85 million unique TCRs from HLA-typed donors.

60 Vbeta and 13 Jbeta primers were used in PCR. TCRdb's table, derived via immunoSEQ multiplex PCR, lists solely in-frame clones and lacks some. The repertoire includes about 210,000 clones, roughly 82% of them detected once, and 6% sits in the top ten. Whole-study results and caveats: The study designated about 160 TCR beta chains cytomegalovirus-associated.

Healthy bone marrow donors made up the cohort. Points on this clone: Its antigen is still unknown.

The germline V gene has CDR1 SGHRS and CDR2 YFSETQ. Trimming pared 3 bases from V and 12 bases from J, leaving 10 bases between. This CDR3 is 11 amino acids long. The specimen was PBMCs. The sequence derives from a man aged 35-49 years in good health and CMV-seropositive. The chain joins TRBV5-1 to TRBJ2-1; TRBD2 is a possible D gene (6 bases). This chain's CDR3 is CASSYEGGQFF. Here the CDR3 DNA reads TGCGCCAGCAGCTATGAGGGAGGGCAGTTCTTC.